This TCR beta chain was profiled in a study of T cells in Graves' hyperthyroidism and ophthalmopathy. The source material, RNA transcripts, was used to amplify TCR beta CDR3 regions. A set of HTBI primers served as the primers for a first-round RT-PCR of the TCR CDR3. TCRdb fed the multiplex PCR reads into MiXCR, producing one record per CDR3 protein. The sample contains 300,000 to 450,000 distinct CDR3 sequences, approximately 25% of which appear only once. Patients were excluded for uncontrolled infection, other autoimmune disease, pregnancy or lactation. The authors obtained PBMCs from 10 ml of fresh peripheral blood. The receptor comes from a man aged 45 to 65 with Graves' hyperthyroidism. Material for sequencing was blood.

The CDR3, as DNA: TGTGCCACCAGCAGAGATGTCATGGTGGGCTACACCTTC. It is translated as CATSRDVMVGYTF. This chain links TRBV15 with TRBJ1-2; D gene unclear. CDR1 and CDR2 (germline): LNHNV, YYDKDF (reference sequence). This CDR3 is built from 13 residues. V was shortened by 0 bases and J by 8 bases, with 10 bases between the two germline ends. Together with reference TRBV15 and TRBJ1-2, the CDR3 gives the full variable domain: DAMVIQNPRYQVTQFGKPVTLSCSQTLNHNVMYWYQQKSSQAPKLLFHYYDKDFNNEADTPDNFQSRRPNTSFCFLDIRSPGLGDTAMYLCATSRDVMVGYTFGSGTRLTVV.